The 9 T cell receptor beta chains below come from one sample, sequenced in a study of blood T cells in healthy people across ages. Alongside a J-beta primer mix, a sample-barcoded 5' primer served in a second PCR lasting 7 to 11 cycles. TCRdb reprocessed the 5' RACE reads via MiXCR and lists one record per CDR3 protein. Of 710,000 or so distinct CDR3 sequences detected, about a fifth appear once; the ten largest clones hold about 20%. Input material: blood. The receptors stem from a man aged 70 or older in good health.

The chain uses TRBV7-9 and TRBJ1-4, with D unclear. The CDR3 sequence is 16 residues long. V was trimmed by 0 bases and J by 6 bases, leaving 14 bases between them. CDR1 and CDR2 from the germline V gene are SEHNR and FQNEAQ (reference sequence). Written as DNA, the CDR3 is TGTGCCAGCAGCTTAGCGTTCGTACTTCGGGATGAAAAACTGTTTTTT. Encoded protein: CASSLAFVLRDEKLFF.

The chain recombines TRBV5-1 with TRBJ2-3; no reliable D call. Germline CDR1 SGHRS, CDR2 YFSETQ. The CDR3 has 13 amino acids. V lost 0 bases and J lost 7, with 9 bases in between. The CDR3, as DNA: TGCGCCAGCAGCTTGGGTGGGTGGAATACGCAGTATTTT. Translated, it gives CASSLGGWNTQYF.

This clonotype was counted a few times. The chain combines TRBV11-2 with TRBJ2-1, with 8 bases fitting TRBD1. V was clipped by 1 base and J by 9 bases; unmatched bases: 5. Germline CDR1 and CDR2: SGHAT and FQNNGV. The CDR3 totals 14 residues. Here the CDR3 reads CASSLGRGRLEQFF. The DNA for the CDR3 is TGTGCCAGCAGCTTAGGCAGGGGGCGTCTTGAGCAGTTCTTC.

A few counts support this clonotype. This chain connects TRBV13 to TRBJ2-7, with 7 bases matching TRBD1. CDR1 is PRHDT and CDR2 is FYEKMQ in the germline V gene (reference sequence). The CDR3 is 13 amino acids. Unmatched junction bases numbered 7, after V lost 5 bases and J lost 6 bases. The CDR3 DNA reads TGTGCCAGCAGCGAAACAGGGGCGCGCGAGCAGTACGTC. Translating gives CASSETGAREQYV.

This clonotype was counted many times. J is TRBJ1-2 and V is TRBV29-1, with D unclear. Germline V gene data show CDR1 as SQVTM and CDR2 as ANQGSEA. V was cut by 2 bases and J by 6 bases, with 16 bases left in between. This CDR3 contains 14 residues. CDR3 nucleotide sequence: TGCAGCGTTGAATGGCAATTCTCTAGGGATGGCTACACCTTC. This encodes CSVEWQFSRDGYTF.

The chain joins TRBV2 to TRBJ2-6; no clear D gene. CDR3 size: 13 residues. Germline values: CDR1 SNHLY, CDR2 FYNNEI. V was pared by 2 bases and J by 2 bases, with 1 base between. The CDR3 DNA is TGTGCCAGCAGTGAACCTGGGGCCAACGTCCTGACTTTC. Protein product: CASSEPGANVLTF.

The rearrangement uses TRBV14 and TRBJ1-2; 9 bases align to TRBD1. Germline trimming cut 3 bases from V and 3 bases from J; bases unmatched to any gene: 5. Germline values: CDR1 SGHDN, CDR2 FVKESK. This CDR3 is built from 15 residues. The CDR3 DNA follows: TGTGCCAGCAGCCATTGGACAGGGGACCACTATGGCTACACCTTC. Translating gives CASSHWTGDHYGYTF.

There are a few counts of this clonotype. The chain combines TRBV24-1 with TRBJ2-6, with D perhaps matching TRBD2 (5 bases). The CDR3 covers 12 residues. Germline V CDR1 and CDR2: KGHDR, SFDVKD. V lost 9 bases, J lost 11 bases, and 13 bases lay in between. As DNA, the CDR3 is TGTGCCACCGTCAGCCCCGGGGACGTCCTGACTTTC. Encoded protein: CATVSPGDVLTF.

This clonotype occurred a few times. The gene calls are TRBV7-8 and TRBJ2-6, with D perhaps TRBD1 (6 bases). The germline V and J ends were trimmed by 2 bases and 12 bases, with 17 bases remaining between them. The CDR3 is 15 residues long. CDR1 SGHVS and CDR2 FQNEAQ come from the germline V gene. This chain's CDR3 is CASSLTDSMTFVLTF. The CDR3 DNA follows: TGTGCCAGCAGCTTAACGGACAGCATGACGTTCGTCCTGACTTTC.